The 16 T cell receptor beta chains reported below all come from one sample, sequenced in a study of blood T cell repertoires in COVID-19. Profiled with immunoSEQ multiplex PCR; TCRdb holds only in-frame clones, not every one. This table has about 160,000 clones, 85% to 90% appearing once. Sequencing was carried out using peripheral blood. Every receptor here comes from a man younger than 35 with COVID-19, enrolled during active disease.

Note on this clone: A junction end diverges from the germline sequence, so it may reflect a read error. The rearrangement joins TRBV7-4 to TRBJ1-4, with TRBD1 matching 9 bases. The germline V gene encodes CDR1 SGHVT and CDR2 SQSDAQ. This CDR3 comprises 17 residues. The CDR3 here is CASPSAGQGFGGEKLLF. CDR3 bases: TGTGCCAGCCCATCGGCGGGACAGGGTTTCGGGGGTGAAAAACTGCTTTTT. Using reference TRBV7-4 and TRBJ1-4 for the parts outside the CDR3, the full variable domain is GAGVSQSPRYKVAKRGRDVALRCDSISGHVTLYWYRQTLGQGSEVLTYSQSDAQRDKSGRPSGRFSAERPERSVSTLKIQRTEQGDSAVYLCASPSAGQGFGGEKLLFGSGTQLSVL.

The CDR3 bases are TGTGCCAGCAGTGGTCCTAATACAGGGTCCAAAAACATTCAGTACTTC. Protein: CASSGPNTGSKNIQYF. V gene TRBV6-1 combines with J gene TRBJ2-4, with a possible D match to TRBD1 (6 bases). CDR3 size: 16 residues. CDR1 and CDR2 from the germline V gene are MNHNS and SASEGT. Deletions cut 4 bases from V and 2 bases from J, with 15 bases between.

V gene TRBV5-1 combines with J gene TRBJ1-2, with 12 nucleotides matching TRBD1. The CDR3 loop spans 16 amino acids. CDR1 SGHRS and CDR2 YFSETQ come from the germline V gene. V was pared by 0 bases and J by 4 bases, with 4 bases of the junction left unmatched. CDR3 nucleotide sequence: TGCGCCAGCAGCTTGGAGGGGACAGGGGGCACCTATGGCTACACCTTC. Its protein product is CASSLEGTGGTYGYTF.

The CDR3: CASSLTALSSYEQYF. CDR3 nucleotide sequence: TGCGCCAGCAGCTTGACAGCCTTGAGCTCCTACGAGCAGTACTTC. V is TRBV5-1 and J is TRBJ2-7; no definite D call. Looked up from germline, CDR1 is SGHRS and CDR2 is YFSETQ. This CDR3 spans 15 amino acids. Trimming took 1 base from V and 0 from J, leaving 11 bases between them.

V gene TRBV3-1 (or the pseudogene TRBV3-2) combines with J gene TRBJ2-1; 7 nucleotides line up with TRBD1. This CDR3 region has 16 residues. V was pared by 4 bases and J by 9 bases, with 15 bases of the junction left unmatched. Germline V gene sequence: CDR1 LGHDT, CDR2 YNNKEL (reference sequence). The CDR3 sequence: CASSPEGRQGLGEQFF. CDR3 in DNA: TGTGCCAGCAGCCCCGAGGGCCGACAGGGCCTGGGTGAGCAGTTCTTC.

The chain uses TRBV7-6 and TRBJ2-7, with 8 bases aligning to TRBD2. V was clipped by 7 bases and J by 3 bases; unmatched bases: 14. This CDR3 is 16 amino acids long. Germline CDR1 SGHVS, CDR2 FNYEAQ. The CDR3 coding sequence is TGTGCCAGCACCCTCGGTGCGAGCGGGAGTCTCTACGAGCAGTACTTC. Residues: CASTLGASGSLYEQYF.

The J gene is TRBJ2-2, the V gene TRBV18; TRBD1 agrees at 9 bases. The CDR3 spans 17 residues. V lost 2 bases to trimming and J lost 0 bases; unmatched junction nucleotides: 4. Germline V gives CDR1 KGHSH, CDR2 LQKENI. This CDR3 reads CASSPLDRGANTGELFF. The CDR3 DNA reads TGTGCCAGCTCACCATTGGACAGGGGAGCGAACACCGGGGAGCTGTTTTTT.

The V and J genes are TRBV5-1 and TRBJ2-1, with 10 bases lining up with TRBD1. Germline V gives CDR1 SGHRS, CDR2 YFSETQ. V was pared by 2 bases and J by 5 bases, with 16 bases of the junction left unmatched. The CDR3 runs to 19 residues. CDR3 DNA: TGCGCCAGCAGCTTAGGACAGGGGGTTTCGGTCCCAAGGGACAATGAGCAGTTCTTC. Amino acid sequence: CASSLGQGVSVPRDNEQFF.

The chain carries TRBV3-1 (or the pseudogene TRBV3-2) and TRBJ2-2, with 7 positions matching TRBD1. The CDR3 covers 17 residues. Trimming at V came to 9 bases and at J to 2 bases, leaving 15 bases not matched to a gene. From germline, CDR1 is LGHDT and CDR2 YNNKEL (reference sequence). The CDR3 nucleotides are TGTGCCAGGGACGCAGACAGGGCTTGGCCCAACACCGGGGAGCTGTTTTTT. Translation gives CARDADRAWPNTGELFF.

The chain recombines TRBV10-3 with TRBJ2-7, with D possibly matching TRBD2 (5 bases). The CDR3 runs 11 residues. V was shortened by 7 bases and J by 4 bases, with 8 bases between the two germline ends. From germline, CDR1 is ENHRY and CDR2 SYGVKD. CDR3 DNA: TGTGCCATCATCACGGGGTACGAGCAGTACTTC. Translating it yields CAIITGYEQYF.

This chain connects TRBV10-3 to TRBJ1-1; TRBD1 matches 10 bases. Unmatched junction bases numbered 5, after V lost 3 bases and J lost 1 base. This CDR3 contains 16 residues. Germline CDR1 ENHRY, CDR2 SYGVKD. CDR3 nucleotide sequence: TGTGCCATCAGTGATCGACAGGGGGCATGGAACACTGAAGCTTTCTTT. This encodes CAISDRQGAWNTEAFF.

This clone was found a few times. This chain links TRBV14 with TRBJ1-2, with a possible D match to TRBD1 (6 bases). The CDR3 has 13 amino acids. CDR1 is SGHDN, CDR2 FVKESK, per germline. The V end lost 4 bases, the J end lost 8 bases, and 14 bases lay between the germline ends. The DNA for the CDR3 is TGTGCCAGCAGCCGGGACACCGCCGGGGGCTACACCTTC. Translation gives CASSRDTAGGYTF.

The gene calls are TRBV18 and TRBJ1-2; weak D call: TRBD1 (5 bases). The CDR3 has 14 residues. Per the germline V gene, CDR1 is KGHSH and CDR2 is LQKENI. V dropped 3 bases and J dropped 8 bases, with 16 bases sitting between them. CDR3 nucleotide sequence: TGTGCCAGCTCACCTGGAGGGGTACAAGGCGGCTACACCTTC. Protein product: CASSPGGVQGGYTF.

CDR3 region: CASSTETGGHEQYF. Written as DNA, the CDR3 is TGTGCCAGCAGCACTGAGACAGGGGGCCACGAGCAGTACTTC. This rearrangement joins TRBV7-9 to TRBJ2-7; the match to TRBD1 covers 10 bases. J was trimmed by 5 bases and V by 5 bases; bases with no gene match: 6. The CDR3 runs 14 residues. Germline values: CDR1 SEHNR, CDR2 FQNEAQ (reference sequence).

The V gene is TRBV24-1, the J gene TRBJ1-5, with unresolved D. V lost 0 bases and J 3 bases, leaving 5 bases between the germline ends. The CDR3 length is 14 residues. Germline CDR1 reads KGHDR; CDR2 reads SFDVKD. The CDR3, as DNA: TGTGCCACCAGTGATTTGACTTTCAATCAGCCCCAGCATTTT. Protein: CATSDLTFNQPQHF.

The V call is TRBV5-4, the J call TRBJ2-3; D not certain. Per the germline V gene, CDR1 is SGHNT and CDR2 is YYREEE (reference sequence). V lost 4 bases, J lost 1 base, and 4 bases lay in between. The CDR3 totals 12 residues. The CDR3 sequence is CASSGRTDTQYF. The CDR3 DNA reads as TGTGCCAGCAGCGGCCGCACAGATACGCAGTATTTT.